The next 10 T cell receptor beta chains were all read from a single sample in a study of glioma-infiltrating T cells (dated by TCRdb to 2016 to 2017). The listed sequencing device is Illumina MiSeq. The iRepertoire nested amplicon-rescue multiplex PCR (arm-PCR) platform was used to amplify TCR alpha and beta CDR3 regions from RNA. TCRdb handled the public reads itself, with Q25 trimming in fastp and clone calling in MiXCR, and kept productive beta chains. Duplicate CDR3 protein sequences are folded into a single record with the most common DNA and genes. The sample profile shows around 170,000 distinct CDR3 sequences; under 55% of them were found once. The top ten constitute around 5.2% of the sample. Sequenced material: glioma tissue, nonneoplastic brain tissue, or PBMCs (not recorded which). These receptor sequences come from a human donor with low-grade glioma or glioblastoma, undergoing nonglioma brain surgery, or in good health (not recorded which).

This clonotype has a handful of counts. This CDR3 is CASSRGLSTDTQYF. DNA for the CDR3: TGTGCCAGCAGCCGGGGACTTTCCACAGATACGCAGTATTTT. The rearrangement uses TRBV28 and TRBJ2-3; possibly TRBD2 for D (6 bases). The CDR3 totals 14 residues. Germline CDR1 reads MDHEN; CDR2 reads SYDVKM. The ends were cut back, 6 bases at V and 2 bases at J, with 12 bases in the middle.

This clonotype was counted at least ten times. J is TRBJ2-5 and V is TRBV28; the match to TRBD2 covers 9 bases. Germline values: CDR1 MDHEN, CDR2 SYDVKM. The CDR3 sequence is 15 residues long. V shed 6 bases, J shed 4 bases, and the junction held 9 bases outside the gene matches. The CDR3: CASRIAGEGGETQYF. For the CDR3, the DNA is TGTGCCAGCAGAATAGCGGGAGAGGGAGGAGAGACCCAGTACTTC.

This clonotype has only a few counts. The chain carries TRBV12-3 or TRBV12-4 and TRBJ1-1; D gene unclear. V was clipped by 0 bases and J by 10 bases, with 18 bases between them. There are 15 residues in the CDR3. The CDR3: CASSLALAVSTVAFF. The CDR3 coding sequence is TGTGCCAGCAGTTTAGCGCTGGCTGTTTCTACGGTAGCTTTCTTT.

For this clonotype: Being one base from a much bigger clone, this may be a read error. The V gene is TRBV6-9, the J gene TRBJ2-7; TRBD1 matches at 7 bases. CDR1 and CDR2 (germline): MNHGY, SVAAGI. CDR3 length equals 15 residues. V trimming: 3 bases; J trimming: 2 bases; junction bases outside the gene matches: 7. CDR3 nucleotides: TGTGCCAGCAGTTACCCGTGGGGACAGACCTACGAGCAGTACTTC. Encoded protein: CASSYPWGQTYEQYF.

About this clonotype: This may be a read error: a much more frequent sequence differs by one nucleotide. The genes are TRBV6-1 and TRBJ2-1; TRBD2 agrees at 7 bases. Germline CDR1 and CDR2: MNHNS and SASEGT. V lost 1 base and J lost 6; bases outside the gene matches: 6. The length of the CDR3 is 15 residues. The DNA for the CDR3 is TGTGCCAGCAGTGAAGTCTCGGGGGGTTTCAATGAGCAGTTCTTC. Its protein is CASSEVSGGFNEQFF.

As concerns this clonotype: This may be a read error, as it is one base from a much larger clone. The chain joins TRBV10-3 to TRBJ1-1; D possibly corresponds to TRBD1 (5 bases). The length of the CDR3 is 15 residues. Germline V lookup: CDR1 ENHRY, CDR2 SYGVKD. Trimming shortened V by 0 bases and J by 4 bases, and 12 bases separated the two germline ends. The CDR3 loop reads CAISESRWGSTEAFF. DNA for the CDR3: TGTGCCATCAGTGAGTCGCGGTGGGGGAGCACTGAAGCTTTCTTT.

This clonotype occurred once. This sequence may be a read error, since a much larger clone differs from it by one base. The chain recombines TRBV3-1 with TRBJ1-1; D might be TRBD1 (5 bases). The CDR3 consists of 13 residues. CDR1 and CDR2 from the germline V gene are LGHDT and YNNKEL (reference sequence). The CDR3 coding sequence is TGTGCCAGAAGCCAGGGAATGAACACTGAAGCTTTCTTT. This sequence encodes CARSQGMNTEAFF.

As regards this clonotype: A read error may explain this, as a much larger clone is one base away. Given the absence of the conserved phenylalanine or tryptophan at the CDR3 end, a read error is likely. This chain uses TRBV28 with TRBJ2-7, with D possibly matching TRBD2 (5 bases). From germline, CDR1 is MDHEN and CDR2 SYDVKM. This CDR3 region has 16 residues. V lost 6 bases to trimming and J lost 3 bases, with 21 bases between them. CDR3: CASRRLDFRRGYEQYL. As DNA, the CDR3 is TGTGCCAGCAGACGACTGGACTTCCGACGAGGCTACGAGCAGTACCTC.

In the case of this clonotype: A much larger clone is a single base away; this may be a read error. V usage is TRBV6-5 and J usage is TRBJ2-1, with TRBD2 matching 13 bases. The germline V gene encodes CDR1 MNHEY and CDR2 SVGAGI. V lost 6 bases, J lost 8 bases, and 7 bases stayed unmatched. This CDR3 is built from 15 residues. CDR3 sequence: CASSLGLAGADEQFF. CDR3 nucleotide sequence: TGTGCCAGCAGCTTAGGACTAGCGGGAGCCGATGAGCAGTTCTTC.

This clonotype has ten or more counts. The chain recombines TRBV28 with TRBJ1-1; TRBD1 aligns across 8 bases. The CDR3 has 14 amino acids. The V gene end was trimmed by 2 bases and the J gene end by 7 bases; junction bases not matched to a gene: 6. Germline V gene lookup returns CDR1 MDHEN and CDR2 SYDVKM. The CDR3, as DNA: TGTGCCAGCAGTTTAGGGGGGACAGGCCATGAAGCTTTCTTT. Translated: CASSLGGTGHEAFF.